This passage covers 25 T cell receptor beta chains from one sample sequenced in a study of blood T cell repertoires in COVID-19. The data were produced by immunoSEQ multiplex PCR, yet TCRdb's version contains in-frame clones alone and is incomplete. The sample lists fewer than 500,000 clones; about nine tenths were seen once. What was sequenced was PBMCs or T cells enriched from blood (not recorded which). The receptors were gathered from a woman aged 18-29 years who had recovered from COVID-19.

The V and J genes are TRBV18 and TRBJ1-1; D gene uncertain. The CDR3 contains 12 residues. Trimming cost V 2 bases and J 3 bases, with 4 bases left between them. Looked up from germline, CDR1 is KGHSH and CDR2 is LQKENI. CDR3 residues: CASSPSDTEAFF. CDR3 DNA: TGTGCCAGCTCACCATCCGACACTGAAGCTTTCTTT.

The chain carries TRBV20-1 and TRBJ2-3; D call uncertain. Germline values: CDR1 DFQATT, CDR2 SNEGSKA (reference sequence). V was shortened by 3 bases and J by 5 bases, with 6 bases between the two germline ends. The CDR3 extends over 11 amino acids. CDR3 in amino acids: CSASVRDTQYF. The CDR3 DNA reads TGCAGTGCTAGCGTTCGAGATACGCAGTATTTT.

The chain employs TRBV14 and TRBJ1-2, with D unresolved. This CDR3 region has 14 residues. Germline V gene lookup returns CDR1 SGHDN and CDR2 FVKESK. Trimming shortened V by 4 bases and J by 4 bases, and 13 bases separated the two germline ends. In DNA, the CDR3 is TGTGCCAGCAGCCGCGGTGGCAGACCCTATGGCTACACCTTC. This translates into CASSRGGRPYGYTF.

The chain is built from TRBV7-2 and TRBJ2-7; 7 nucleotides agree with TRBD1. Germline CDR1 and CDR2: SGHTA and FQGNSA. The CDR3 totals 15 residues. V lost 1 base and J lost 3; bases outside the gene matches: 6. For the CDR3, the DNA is TGTGCCAGCAGCTTAGAACCGACAGGGAACTACGAGCAGTACTTC. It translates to CASSLEPTGNYEQYF.

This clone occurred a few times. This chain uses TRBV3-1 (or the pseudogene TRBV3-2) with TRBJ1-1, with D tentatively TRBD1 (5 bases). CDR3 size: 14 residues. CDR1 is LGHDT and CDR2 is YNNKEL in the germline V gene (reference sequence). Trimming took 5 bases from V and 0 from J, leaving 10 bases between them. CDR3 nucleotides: TGTGCCAGCAGCTTTCGACAGTTGAACACTGAAGCTTTCTTT. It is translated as CASSFRQLNTEAFF.

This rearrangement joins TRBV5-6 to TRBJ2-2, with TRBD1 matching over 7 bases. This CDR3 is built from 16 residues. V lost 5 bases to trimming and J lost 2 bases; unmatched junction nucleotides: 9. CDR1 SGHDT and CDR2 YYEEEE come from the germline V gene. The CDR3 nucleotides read TGTGCCAGCAGAGGCGAGGGGGCAATTAACACCGGGGAGCTGTTTTTT. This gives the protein CASRGEGAINTGELFF.

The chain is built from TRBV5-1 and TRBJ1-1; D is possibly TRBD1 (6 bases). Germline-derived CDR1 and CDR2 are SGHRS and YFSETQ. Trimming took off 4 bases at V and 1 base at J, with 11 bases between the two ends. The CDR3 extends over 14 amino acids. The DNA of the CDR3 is TGCGCCAGCAGCCCAGTCAGGGGGAACACTGAAGCTTTCTTT. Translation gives CASSPVRGNTEAFF.

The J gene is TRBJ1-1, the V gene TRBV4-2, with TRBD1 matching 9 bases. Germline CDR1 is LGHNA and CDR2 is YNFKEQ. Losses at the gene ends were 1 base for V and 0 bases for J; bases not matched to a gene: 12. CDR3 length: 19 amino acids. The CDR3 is CASSQGPSLGQGLNTEAFF. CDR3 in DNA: TGTGCCAGCAGCCAAGGACCCTCCCTCGGACAGGGGTTGAACACTGAAGCTTTCTTT.

The CDR3 nucleotides read TGTGCCAGTAGTTTGGACGGGACAGGGGTCGGGGCTTTCTTT. Protein: CASSLDGTGVGAFF. The rearrangement uses TRBV19 and TRBJ1-1; 10 bases match TRBD1. Germline values: CDR1 LNHDA, CDR2 SQIVND (reference sequence). V gave up 5 bases and J gave up 11 bases; unmatched junction bases: 11. CDR3 length equals 14 residues.

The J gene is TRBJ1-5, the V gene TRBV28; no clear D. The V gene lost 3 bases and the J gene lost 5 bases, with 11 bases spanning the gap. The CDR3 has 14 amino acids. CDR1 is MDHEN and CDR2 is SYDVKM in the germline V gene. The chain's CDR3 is CASSLWQVYQPQHF. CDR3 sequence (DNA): TGTGCCAGCAGTTTGTGGCAGGTATATCAGCCCCAGCATTTT. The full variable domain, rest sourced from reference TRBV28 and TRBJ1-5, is DVKVTQSSRYLVKRTGEKVFLECVQDMDHENMFWYRQDPGLGLRLIYFSYDVKMKEKGDIPEGYSVSREKKERFSLILESASTNQTSMYLCASSLWQVYQPQHFGDGTRLSIL.

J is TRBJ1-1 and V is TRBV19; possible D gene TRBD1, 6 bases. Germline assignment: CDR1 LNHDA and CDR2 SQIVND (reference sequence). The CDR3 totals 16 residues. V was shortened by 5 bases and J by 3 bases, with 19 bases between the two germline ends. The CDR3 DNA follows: TGTGCCAGTAGTCCCGGATGGGGGGGGCGAGACACTGAAGCTTTCTTT. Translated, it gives CASSPGWGGRDTEAFF.

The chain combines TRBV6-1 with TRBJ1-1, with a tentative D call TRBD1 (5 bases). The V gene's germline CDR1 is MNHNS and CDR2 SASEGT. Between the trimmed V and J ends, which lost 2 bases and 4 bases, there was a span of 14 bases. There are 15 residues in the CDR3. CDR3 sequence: CASSELGGAVTEAFF. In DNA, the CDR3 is TGTGCCAGCAGTGAACTGGGGGGTGCGGTCACTGAAGCTTTCTTT.

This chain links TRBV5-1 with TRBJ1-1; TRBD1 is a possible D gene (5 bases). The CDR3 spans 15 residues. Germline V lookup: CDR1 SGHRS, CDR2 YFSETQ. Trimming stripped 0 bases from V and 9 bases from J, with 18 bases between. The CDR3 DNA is TGCGCCAGCAGCTTGGTTCGGCAGGGCCATCTACAAGCTTTCTTT. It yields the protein CASSLVRQGHLQAFF.

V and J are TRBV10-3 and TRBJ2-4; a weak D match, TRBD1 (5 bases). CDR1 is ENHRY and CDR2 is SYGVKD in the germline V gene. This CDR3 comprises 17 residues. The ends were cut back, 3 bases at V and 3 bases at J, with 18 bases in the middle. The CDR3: CAISEMADPQGKNIQYF. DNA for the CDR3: TGTGCCATCAGTGAAATGGCCGACCCCCAGGGCAAAAACATTCAGTACTTC.

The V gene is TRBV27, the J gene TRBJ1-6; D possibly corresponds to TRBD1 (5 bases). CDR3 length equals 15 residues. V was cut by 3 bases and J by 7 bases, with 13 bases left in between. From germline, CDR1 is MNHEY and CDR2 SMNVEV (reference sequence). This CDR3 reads CASSFTGAANSPLHF. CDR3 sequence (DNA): TGTGCCAGCAGTTTTACTGGGGCAGCCAATTCACCCCTCCACTTT.

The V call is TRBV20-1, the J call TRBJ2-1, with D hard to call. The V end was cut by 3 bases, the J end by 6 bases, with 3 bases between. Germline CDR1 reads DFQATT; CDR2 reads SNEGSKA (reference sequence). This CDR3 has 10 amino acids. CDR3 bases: TGCAGTGCTAGCAGCAATGAGCAGTTCTTC. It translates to CSASSNEQFF.

The CDR3 bases are TGTGCCAGCAGTGAAGGGGGCGTCAGTTCAATAGATGAAAAACTGTTTTTT. Its protein is CASSEGGVSSIDEKLFF. The V gene is TRBV2, the J gene TRBJ1-4, with D perhaps TRBD1 (5 bases). The V gene lost 1 base and the J gene lost 6 bases, with 18 bases spanning the gap. The CDR3 is made up of 17 amino acids. CDR1 SNHLY and CDR2 FYNNEI come from the germline V gene.

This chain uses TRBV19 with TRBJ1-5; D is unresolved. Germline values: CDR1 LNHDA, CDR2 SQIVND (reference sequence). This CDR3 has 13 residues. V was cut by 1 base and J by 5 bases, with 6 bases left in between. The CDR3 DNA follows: TGTGCCAGTAGTATAGGTCCCGATCAGCCCCAGCATTTT. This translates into CASSIGPDQPQHF.

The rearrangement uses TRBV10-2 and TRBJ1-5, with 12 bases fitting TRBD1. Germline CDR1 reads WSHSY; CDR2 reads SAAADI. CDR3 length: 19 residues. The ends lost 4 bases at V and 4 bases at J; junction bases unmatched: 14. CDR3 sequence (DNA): TGCGCCAGCAGTGTTCGGGACAGGGGGCCCGGCGGGCCAAATCAGCCCCAGCATTTT. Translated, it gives CASSVRDRGPGGPNQPQHF.

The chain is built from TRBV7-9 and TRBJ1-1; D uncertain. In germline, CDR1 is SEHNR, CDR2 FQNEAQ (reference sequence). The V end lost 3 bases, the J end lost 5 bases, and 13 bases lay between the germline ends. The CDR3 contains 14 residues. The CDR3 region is CASSFRTSETEAFF. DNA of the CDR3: TGTGCCAGCAGCTTTCGAACTTCGGAGACTGAAGCTTTCTTT.

The CDR3 bases are TGTGCCAGCACGTTCAGGGAAGGAACAGATACGCAGTATTTT. This codes for CASTFREGTDTQYF. J is TRBJ2-3 and V is TRBV9; TRBD1 is a possible D gene (5 bases). Trimming took 6 bases from V and 3 from J, leaving 14 bases between them. There are 14 residues in the CDR3. Germline V lookup: CDR1 SGDLS, CDR2 YYNGEE.

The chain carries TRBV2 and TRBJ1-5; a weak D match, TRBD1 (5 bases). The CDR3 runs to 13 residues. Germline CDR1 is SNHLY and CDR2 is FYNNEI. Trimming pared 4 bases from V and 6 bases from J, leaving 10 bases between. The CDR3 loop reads CASSATGAQPQHF. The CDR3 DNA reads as TGTGCCAGCAGTGCGACTGGGGCTCAGCCCCAGCATTTT.

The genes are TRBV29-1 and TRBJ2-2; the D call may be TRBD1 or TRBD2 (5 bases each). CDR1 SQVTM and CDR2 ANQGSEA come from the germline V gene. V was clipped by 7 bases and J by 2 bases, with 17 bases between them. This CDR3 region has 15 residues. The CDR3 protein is CSAGPGRANTGELFF. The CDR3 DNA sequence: TGCAGCGCGGGGCCCGGCAGGGCCAACACCGGGGAGCTGTTTTTT.

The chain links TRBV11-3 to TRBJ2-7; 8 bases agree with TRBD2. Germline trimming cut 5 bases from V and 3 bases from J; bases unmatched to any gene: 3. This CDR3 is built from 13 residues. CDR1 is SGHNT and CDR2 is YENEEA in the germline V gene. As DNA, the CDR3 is TGTGCCAGCAGCCTCGGGAGGGGCTACGAGCAGTACTTC. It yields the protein CASSLGRGYEQYF.

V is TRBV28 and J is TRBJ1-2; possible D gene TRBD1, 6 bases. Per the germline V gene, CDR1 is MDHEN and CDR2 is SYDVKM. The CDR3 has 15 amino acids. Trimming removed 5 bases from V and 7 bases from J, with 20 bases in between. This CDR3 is CASSLKPDSLFGYTF. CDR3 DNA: TGTGCCAGCAGTCTCAAACCGGACAGCCTGTTTGGCTACACCTTC.